This entry is about one T cell receptor (beta chain). The antigen remains undetermined. Regarding donors, all were healthy bone marrow donors. This entry belongs to a study of cytomegalovirus exposure and HLA in healthy donors. Study-wide findings and caveats: In terms of immune exposure information, only CMV serostatus was available. In the analysis, some V segments, TRBV6-2 and TRBV6-3 included, were excluded as indistinguishable. Later analysis revealed greater clonal expansion in HLA-associated TCR beta chains than in equally common others.

The V and J ends lost 3 bases and 4 bases, in that order; junction bases with no gene match: 14. The CDR3 runs 19 residues. Germline V gene sequence: CDR1 MNHEY, CDR2 SMNVEV (reference sequence). The PCR used 60 Vbeta and 13 Jbeta primers. Here immunoSEQ multiplex PCR was the method, and the copy in TCRdb shows in-frame clones only, minus some. This sample carries around 180,000 clones, 70% to 90% of them seen once, and the ten largest clones take 4.8%. Sample: PBMCs. The sequence was obtained from a girl between 10 and 17 years old in good health and CMV-seropositive. The chain uses TRBV27 and TRBJ2-5; 13 positions match TRBD2. Here the CDR3 reads CASSFRLAGGSTGGETQYF. For the CDR3, the DNA is TGTGCCAGCAGTTTTCGACTAGCGGGGGGCTCTACGGGGGGAGAGACCCAGTACTTC.